This entry concerns a single T cell receptor (beta chain). The record originates from a study of T cell changes during pregnancy in multiple sclerosis. With 6 bases removed from V and 1 base from J, the gap between germline ends came to 9 bases. The CDR3 sequence is 13 residues long. Germline-derived CDR1 and CDR2 are MNHNY and SVGAGI (reference sequence). Sequenced by immunoSEQ multiplex PCR; TCRdb stores in-frame clones only, minus some. The profile covers 40,000 or so clones, with over 85% appearing a single time and roughly 1.2% taken by the ten largest. The origin of this receptor is a female donor with multiple sclerosis, enrolled in a pregnancy study. Sequences were derived from peripheral blood, sampled before pregnancy. The chain uses TRBV6-6 and TRBJ1-1; D perhaps matches TRBD1 (5 bases). CDR3 protein: CASRIQGNTEAFF. DNA for the CDR3: TGTGCCAGCAGGATCCAGGGGAACACTGAAGCTTTCTTT.